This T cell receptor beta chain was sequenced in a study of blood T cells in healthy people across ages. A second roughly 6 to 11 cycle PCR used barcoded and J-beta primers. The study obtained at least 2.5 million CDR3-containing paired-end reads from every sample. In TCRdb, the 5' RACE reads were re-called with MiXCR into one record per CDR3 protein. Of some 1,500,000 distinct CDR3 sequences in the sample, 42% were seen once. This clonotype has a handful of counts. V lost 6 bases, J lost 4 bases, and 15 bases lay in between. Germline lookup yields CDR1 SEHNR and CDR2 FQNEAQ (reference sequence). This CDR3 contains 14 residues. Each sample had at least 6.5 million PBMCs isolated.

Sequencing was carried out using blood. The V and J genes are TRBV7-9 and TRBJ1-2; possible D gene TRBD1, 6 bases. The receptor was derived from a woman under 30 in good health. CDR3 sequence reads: CASSATGSTYGYTF. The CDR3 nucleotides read TGTGCCAGCAGTGCCACAGGGTCGACCTATGGCTACACCTTC.